This TCR beta chain originates from a study of Tregs in tolerant kidney transplant recipients. Study-wide results and limits: Findings come from small patient numbers and require larger validation. The most relevant donor-specific Treg TCRbeta repertoire apparently came from expansion with activated donor B cells.

Unstimulated regulatory T cells (CD4+CD25+CD127-), CD4+CD25- non-regulatory cells, CD4 and CD8 cells were FACS-sorted from thawed PBMCs. This clone was detected once. The target antigen is unknown. Assay used: immunoSEQ multiplex PCR; TCRdb lists only in-frame clones, some missing. Here the sample spans more than 95,000 clones, 92% being singletons. The TCR sequence derives from a human donor in good health. Input material: CD4+ T cells from blood.

The CDR3 DNA follows: TGCGCCAGCAGCTTGGGGACCCCAGCCTCTAACTATGGCTACACCTTC. Translated, it gives CASSLGTPASNYGYTF. The chain combines TRBV5-1 with TRBJ1-2; D gene ambiguous. V was shortened by 0 bases and J by 0 bases, with 12 bases between the two germline ends. The germline V gene has CDR1 SGHRS and CDR2 YFSETQ. This CDR3 is built from 16 residues.